Presented here are 26 T cell receptor beta chains from one specimen sequenced in a study of response to subunit inactivated influenza vaccine. TCRdb called the RT-PCR reads again in MiXCR, with one record for every CDR3 protein. This sample has almost 600,000 distinct CDR3 sequences; 14% occur once, and the top ten carry around 10%. The sequencing used PBMCs from blood, collected 11 to 12 days after vaccination. These receptor sequences come from a man aged 50-59 years who received an inactivated influenza vaccine.

Only a few counts were recorded for this clonotype. The J gene is TRBJ2-5, the V gene TRBV28; D ambiguous. V gave up 4 bases and J gave up 3 bases, with 15 bases separating them. The germline V gene has CDR1 MDHEN and CDR2 SYDVKM. The CDR3 consists of 15 residues. CDR3 residues: CASSSTILTEETQYF. CDR3 sequence (DNA): TGTGCCAGCAGTTCAACCATCTTGACGGAAGAGACCCAGTACTTC.

The J gene is TRBJ1-1, the V gene TRBV29-1, with 10 bases that match TRBD1. CDR3 size: 12 residues. Germline CDR1 reads SQVTM; CDR2 reads ANQGSEA. V shed 7 bases and J 5 bases; nucleotides not matched to a gene: 4. CDR3 sequence (DNA): TGCAGCGCGGGACAGGGGAAAACTGAAGCTTTCTTT. Protein product: CSAGQGKTEAFF.

This chain joins TRBV10-3 and TRBJ2-3; D possibly matches TRBD1 or TRBD2 (5 bases each). Trimming cost V 6 bases and J 2 bases, with 15 bases left between them. The germline gives CDR1 ENHRY, CDR2 SYGVKD. This CDR3 region has 15 residues. The CDR3 loop is CAIRAGTGVTDTQYF. The CDR3 nucleotides read TGTGCCATCAGAGCCGGGACCGGAGTCACAGATACGCAGTATTTT.

The rearrangement uses TRBV30 and TRBJ1-2; 12 bases agree with TRBD1. The CDR3 is 13 amino acids. CDR1 and CDR2 from the germline V gene are GTSNPN and SVGIG (reference sequence). The CDR3: CGSGTGGAYGYTF. The DNA for the CDR3 is TGTGGGTCCGGGACAGGGGGCGCCTATGGCTACACCTTC.

The V and J genes are TRBV29-1 and TRBJ1-2; 12 bases align to TRBD1. The CDR3 runs 18 residues. The V and J ends lost 0 bases and 8 bases, in that order; junction bases with no gene match: 16. CDR1 and CDR2 from the germline V gene are SQVTM and ANQGSEA. The DNA of the CDR3 is TGCAGCGTTGAAGAGGAGACGGGACAGGGGGCTCTAATGGGAGGCTACACCTTC. This translates into CSVEEETGQGALMGGYTF.

The chain couples TRBV20-1 to TRBJ1-1; D is unclear. CDR3 length: 12 residues. V gave up 6 bases and J gave up 10 bases, with 18 bases separating them. CDR1 is DFQATT and CDR2 is SNEGSKA in the germline V gene (reference sequence). The CDR3: CSAPETPGVAFF. For the CDR3, the DNA is TGCAGTGCCCCAGAGACCCCCGGGGTAGCTTTCTTT.

This clonotype has just a few counts. V and J are TRBV29-1 and TRBJ2-1, with 11 bases fitting TRBD1. CDR1 SQVTM and CDR2 ANQGSEA come from the germline V gene. V was pared by 6 bases and J by 4 bases, with 5 bases of the junction left unmatched. This CDR3 has 14 residues. CDR3 region: CSVSGQGVYNEQFF. CDR3 in DNA: TGCAGCGTCTCGGGACAGGGGGTGTACAATGAGCAGTTCTTC.

This clonotype was recorded a few times. The chain carries TRBV4-3 and TRBJ2-7; D perhaps matches TRBD1 (5 bases). Germline V gene lookup returns CDR1 LGHNA and CDR2 YSLEER. This CDR3 contains 15 residues. The V end lost 1 base, the J end lost 2 bases, and 12 bases lay between the germline ends. The CDR3 protein is CASSQGFRQTYEQYF. Written as DNA, the CDR3 is TGCGCCAGCAGCCAAGGATTCAGACAGACCTACGAGCAGTACTTC.

The table lists this clonotype with a few counts. The chain recombines TRBV12-3 or TRBV12-4 with TRBJ2-1; a possible D gene is TRBD1 (5 bases). The CDR3 is 13 amino acids. V shed 3 bases and J shed 3 bases, with 6 bases lying between them. CDR3 sequence reads: CASSLTDYNEQFF. CDR3 DNA sequence: TGTGCCAGCAGTTTGACAGACTACAATGAGCAGTTCTTC.

The CDR3 DNA reads TGTGCCAGCAGTTTCGGACTAGGCACAGATACGCAGTATTTT. As protein: CASSFGLGTDTQYF. J is TRBJ2-3 and V is TRBV6-2 or TRBV6-3; 7 nucleotides line up with TRBD2. V trimming: 4 bases; J trimming: 1 base; junction bases outside the gene matches: 2. Germline V CDR1 and CDR2: MNHEY, SVGEGT. CDR3 length: 14 residues.

This chain connects TRBV28 to TRBJ2-6, with 8 bases that match TRBD1. Trimming at V came to 6 bases and at J to 2 bases, leaving 6 bases not matched to a gene. The CDR3 has 16 residues. Germline V lookup: CDR1 MDHEN, CDR2 SYDVKM. The CDR3: CASRAYRGAGANVLTF. CDR3 coding DNA: TGTGCCAGCAGAGCTTACAGGGGGGCTGGGGCCAACGTCCTGACTTTC.

This chain connects TRBV11-2 to TRBJ1-2, with D unresolved. V was trimmed by 1 base and J by 4 bases, leaving 16 bases between them. The CDR3 sequence is 16 residues long. Germline V lookup: CDR1 SGHAT, CDR2 FQNNGV. This chain's CDR3 is CASSLVRGRVPYGYTF. CDR3 DNA sequence: TGTGCCAGCAGCTTAGTCCGGGGTCGAGTTCCCTATGGCTACACCTTC.

This clonotype was observed a handful of times. The chain couples TRBV5-6 to TRBJ2-1; tentative D call: TRBD1 (6 bases). CDR3 length: 11 residues. Germline lookup yields CDR1 SGHDT and CDR2 YYEEEE. V dropped 3 bases and J dropped 15 bases, with 13 bases sitting between them. CDR3 sequence: CASSSGQGPFF. The DNA for the CDR3 is TGTGCCAGCAGCTCGGGACAAGGTCCGTTCTTC.

The chain couples TRBV4-3 to TRBJ2-2, with unresolved D. There are 13 residues in the CDR3. CDR1 and CDR2 from the germline V gene are LGHNA and YSLEER. The V end was cut by 3 bases, the J end by 7 bases, with 9 bases between. This CDR3 reads CASSQEPHGELFF. CDR3 DNA sequence: TGCGCCAGCAGCCAGGAGCCCCACGGGGAGCTGTTTTTT.

This clonotype was picked up a small number of times. The V call is TRBV30, the J call TRBJ2-7; 9 bases fit TRBD1. J gave up 7 bases and V 6 bases, and 7 bases lay outside the gene matches. CDR1 GTSNPN and CDR2 SVGIG come from the germline V gene (reference sequence). This CDR3 is built from 12 residues. The chain's CDR3 is CACRGTGPEQYF. The CDR3, as DNA: TGTGCCTGTAGGGGGACAGGGCCTGAGCAGTACTTC.

The chain links TRBV5-1 to TRBJ2-7, with TRBD1 matching 9 bases. The CDR3 sequence is 16 residues long. V was pared by 1 base and J by 7 bases, with 12 bases of the junction left unmatched. From germline, CDR1 is SGHRS and CDR2 YFSETQ. The CDR3 is CASSLYPGQGIGEQYF. CDR3 bases: TGCGCCAGCAGCTTGTATCCGGGACAGGGTATAGGTGAGCAGTACTTC.

This clonotype showed up just a few times. The chain carries TRBV6-1 and TRBJ2-1, with D perhaps assigned TRBD1 or TRBD2 (7 bases each). Per the germline V gene, CDR1 is MNHNS and CDR2 is SASEGT. V was cut by 5 bases and J by 5 bases, with 19 bases left in between. The CDR3 has 16 residues. CDR3 residues: CASSPPGGGGNNEQFF. CDR3 sequence (DNA): TGTGCCAGCAGTCCCCCAGGGGGGGGTGGGAACAATGAGCAGTTCTTC.

The rearrangement links TRBV27 to TRBJ2-7, with TRBD1 matching 8 bases. Germline loops: CDR1 MNHEY, CDR2 SMNVEV (reference sequence). The CDR3 runs 14 residues. V was pared by 5 bases and J by 6 bases, with 9 bases of the junction left unmatched. The CDR3 spells CASSAAGTGFEQYF. Written as DNA, the CDR3 is TGTGCCAGCAGTGCGGCCGGGACAGGTTTCGAGCAGTACTTC.

This chain joins TRBV6-1 and TRBJ1-6; D remains ambiguous. Germline CDR1 MNHNS, CDR2 SASEGT. Trimming left V 6 bases short and J 5 bases short, with 14 bases between. This CDR3 comprises 15 residues. In DNA form, the CDR3 reads TGTGCCAGCAGCCAAGTACAGACTAATAATTCACCCCTCCACTTT. Protein sequence: CASSQVQTNNSPLHF.

J is TRBJ2-7 and V is TRBV20-1; D may be TRBD1 (5 bases). Germline V CDR1 and CDR2: DFQATT, SNEGSKA (reference sequence). V lost 0 bases and J lost 2, with 14 bases in between. The CDR3 is 15 residues long. The CDR3 DNA sequence: TGCAGTGCTAGAGAAATCGGCAGGGCGGCCTACGAGCAGTACTTC. Translation gives CSAREIGRAAYEQYF.

This clonotype was found a few times. The CDR3 is CASSLEEGLEAFF. In DNA, the CDR3 is TGTGCCAGCAGTTTAGAGGAAGGCCTTGAAGCTTTCTTT. The chain couples TRBV12-3 or TRBV12-4 to TRBJ1-1; the D is unclear. The germline V and J ends were trimmed by 1 base and 7 bases, with 10 bases remaining between them. This CDR3 is built from 13 residues.

The sample holds a few counts of this clonotype. The chain joins TRBV6-4 to TRBJ2-5; 7 positions agree with TRBD1. The CDR3 is 14 amino acids. CDR1 and CDR2 from the germline V gene are MRHNA and SNTAGT. V was pared by 6 bases and J by 2 bases, with 6 bases of the junction left unmatched. The CDR3 DNA reads TGTGCCAGCAGCCAGACAGGGCCACAAGAGACCCAGTACTTC. Translation gives CASSQTGPQETQYF.

This clonotype was seen more than once but under ten times. CDR3: CASREGLAGGNEQFF. The CDR3 coding sequence is TGTGCCAGCAGGGAAGGACTAGCGGGCGGCAATGAGCAGTTCTTC. J is TRBJ2-1 and V is TRBV11-2; 11 positions match TRBD2. Germline V CDR1 and CDR2: SGHAT, FQNNGV. Trimming removed 6 bases from V and 6 bases from J; junction bases left unmatched: 7. This CDR3 spans 15 amino acids. The full variable domain, completed using reference TRBV11-2 and TRBJ2-1, is EAGVAQSPRYKIIEKRQSVAFWCNPISGHATLYWYQQILGQGPKLLIQFQNNGVVDDSQLPKDRFSAERLKGVDSTLKIQPAKLEDSAVYLCASREGLAGGNEQFFGPGTRLTVL.

This clonotype was observed many times. The V call is TRBV12-3 or TRBV12-4, the J call TRBJ1-4; D gene unclear. Trimming removed 7 bases at V and 8 bases at J, with 8 bases between. The CDR3 is made up of 11 amino acids. The CDR3 loop is CASTAGEKLFF. CDR3 DNA: TGTGCCAGCACCGCAGGCGAAAAACTGTTTTTT.

CDR3 in DNA: TGTGCCAGCAGTTGGACAGGGCATGCAATATATGAGCAGTTCTTC. Translation: CASSWTGHAIYEQFF. The chain has TRBV27 and TRBJ2-1, with TRBD1 matching over 8 bases. CDR1 is MNHEY, CDR2 SMNVEV, per germline (reference sequence). The CDR3 consists of 15 residues. V was clipped by 4 bases and J by 8 bases; unmatched bases: 10.

Only a few counts were recorded for this clonotype. The chain links TRBV4-2 to TRBJ2-6; D not resolved. Trimming left V 0 bases short and J 0 bases short, with 9 bases between. CDR3 size: 17 residues. Germline lookup yields CDR1 LGHNA and CDR2 YNFKEQ. The CDR3 loop reads CASSQDRQTSGANVLTF. CDR3 nucleotide sequence: TGTGCCAGCAGCCAAGATCGTCAGACCTCTGGGGCCAACGTCCTGACTTTC.